Shown below are 11 T cell receptor beta chains from a single sample sequenced in a study of cytomegalovirus exposure and HLA in healthy donors. The PCR ran on 60 Vbeta and 13 Jbeta primers. Produced via immunoSEQ multiplex PCR; TCRdb's table is partial and in-frame only. The sample holds a few hundred thousand clones, around 83% seen once. Sequences were obtained from PBMCs. The receptors were gathered from a woman aged 45 to 65 in good health and CMV-seropositive.

This rearrangement joins TRBV6-1 to TRBJ1-2, with 8 bases identical to TRBD1. Germline V lookup: CDR1 MNHNS, CDR2 SASEGT. Trimming took 3 bases from V and 7 from J; bases not matched to a gene: 4. The CDR3 has 13 residues. CDR3 region: CASSEIRGLGYTF. CDR3 bases: TGTGCCAGCAGTGAGATCAGGGGGCTTGGCTACACCTTC.

V gene TRBV9 combines with J gene TRBJ2-7, with 9 bases that match TRBD1. In germline, CDR1 is SGDLS, CDR2 YYNGEE. The CDR3 has 15 residues. V shed 7 bases, J shed 5 bases, and the junction held 13 bases outside the gene matches. The CDR3, as DNA: TGTGCCAGCGCTCGCTGGGGACAGGGACCCCACGAGCAGTACTTC. Encoded protein: CASARWGQGPHEQYF.

The chain recombines TRBV6-5 with TRBJ1-2, with D hard to call. The CDR3 sequence is 12 residues long. V was shortened by 2 bases and J by 8 bases, with 9 bases between the two germline ends. CDR1 and CDR2 from the germline V gene are MNHEY and SVGAGI. CDR3 protein: CASSYAAGGYTF. The CDR3 DNA follows: TGTGCCAGCAGTTACGCGGCCGGCGGCTACACCTTC.

The V gene is TRBV11-2, the J gene TRBJ2-2, with 7 nucleotides matching TRBD1. The J segment lost 4 bases and the V segment lost 5 bases, leaving 4 bases of the junction unmatched. The V gene's germline CDR1 is SGHAT and CDR2 FQNNGV. This CDR3 is built from 14 residues. CDR3 DNA: TGTGCCAGCAGCCCAGGGGGTAGCACCGGGGAGCTGTTTTTT. It translates to CASSPGGSTGELFF.

The chain uses TRBV4-2 and TRBJ2-3, with TRBD2 as a possible D gene (6 bases). Germline V lookup: CDR1 LGHNA, CDR2 YNFKEQ. V lost 1 base and J lost 9, with 11 bases in between. This CDR3 has 13 amino acids. The CDR3 region is CASSQARGRTQYF. CDR3 in DNA: TGTGCCAGCAGCCAAGCACGGGGGAGGACGCAGTATTTT.

The chain has TRBV10-2 and TRBJ1-1; 7 positions agree with TRBD1. The CDR3 has 12 amino acids. The J segment lost 8 bases and the V segment lost 7 bases, leaving 7 bases of the junction unmatched. From germline, CDR1 is WSHSY and CDR2 SAAADI. CDR3 protein: CASTTGTAEAFF. The CDR3 DNA reads TGCGCCAGCACTACCGGGACAGCGGAAGCTTTCTTT.

The rearrangement links TRBV19 to TRBJ1-4; D possibly corresponds to TRBD1 (6 bases). Between the trimmed V and J ends, which lost 3 bases and 5 bases, there was a span of 16 bases. CDR3 length equals 16 residues. The germline V gene encodes CDR1 LNHDA and CDR2 SQIVND (reference sequence). The CDR3 region is CASSITPGTLNEKLFF. Here the CDR3 DNA reads TGTGCCAGTAGTATTACCCCCGGGACACTGAATGAAAAACTGTTTTTT.

The chain joins TRBV13 to TRBJ1-1; 7 positions match TRBD1. V dropped 2 bases and J dropped 1; count of bases not matched to a gene: 4. CDR3 length: 15 amino acids. The germline V gene has CDR1 PRHDT and CDR2 FYEKMQ (reference sequence). CDR3 nucleotides: TGTGCCAGCAGCTTATCTGACAGGGAGAACACTGAAGCTTTCTTT. Translating it yields CASSLSDRENTEAFF.

The rearrangement joins TRBV4-1 to TRBJ2-3; D remains unclear. In germline, CDR1 is MGHRA, CDR2 YSYEKL. The V gene lost 2 bases and the J gene lost 9 bases, with 15 bases spanning the gap. CDR3 length equals 14 residues. CDR3 loop: CASSQLLLGSTQYF. The CDR3 DNA follows: TGCGCCAGCAGCCAACTTCTCCTAGGATCAACGCAGTATTTT.

V gene TRBV5-1 combines with J gene TRBJ2-7; tentatively, D is TRBD1 (5 bases). The germline V gene has CDR1 SGHRS and CDR2 YFSETQ. CDR3 length: 12 amino acids. Between the trimmed V and J ends, which lost 1 base and 5 bases, there was a span of 7 bases. The CDR3 DNA follows: TGCGCCAGCAGCTTGCAGGGTCACGAGCAGTACTTC. Its translation: CASSLQGHEQYF. Together with reference TRBV5-1 and TRBJ2-7, the CDR3 gives the full variable domain: KAGVTQTPRYLIKTRGQQVTLSCSPISGHRSVSWYQQTPGQGLQFLFEYFSETQRNKGNFPGRFSGRQFSNSRSEMNVSTLELGDSALYLCASSLQGHEQYFGPGTRLTVT.

The chain is built from TRBV29-1 and TRBJ2-7; possible D gene TRBD2, 6 bases. The CDR3 covers 11 residues. Germline values: CDR1 SQVTM, CDR2 ANQGSEA. Trimming stripped 5 bases from V and 3 bases from J, with 8 bases between. The CDR3 here is CSVLRDYEQYF. The CDR3 bases are TGCAGCGTTCTGCGGGACTACGAGCAGTACTTC.